This T cell receptor (beta chain) was recovered during a study of immune evolution from preneoplasia to lung adenocarcinoma. Study-wide points: T cell clonality was higher in KRAS-mutant than EGFR-mutant or wild-type nodules.

Sequencing was performed with immunoSEQ multiplex PCR; in TCRdb, only in-frame clones are kept and a portion is missing. This sample has more than 6,500 clones; around 77% occur once, and the top ten carry roughly 6.5%. This clone was detected only a few times. Antigen specificity is unknown. Other DNA sequences in the same sample also yield this CDR3. H&E slides confirmed each diagnosis, reviewed by two pathologists independently. The CDR3 contains 14 residues. Germline V gives CDR1 SGHTA, CDR2 FQGNSA. Trimming stripped 5 bases from V and 4 bases from J, with 14 bases between. This sequence joins TRBV7-2 and TRBJ1-2; tentatively, D is TRBD1 (5 bases). Source material: FFPE lung adenocarcinoma in situ tissue. This receptor was taken from a person aged 55-80 years with lung adenocarcinoma. The CDR3 DNA is TGTGCCAGCAGCCGGGGGGGAGGGCTCTATGGCTACACCTTC. Translated, it gives CASSRGGGLYGYTF.